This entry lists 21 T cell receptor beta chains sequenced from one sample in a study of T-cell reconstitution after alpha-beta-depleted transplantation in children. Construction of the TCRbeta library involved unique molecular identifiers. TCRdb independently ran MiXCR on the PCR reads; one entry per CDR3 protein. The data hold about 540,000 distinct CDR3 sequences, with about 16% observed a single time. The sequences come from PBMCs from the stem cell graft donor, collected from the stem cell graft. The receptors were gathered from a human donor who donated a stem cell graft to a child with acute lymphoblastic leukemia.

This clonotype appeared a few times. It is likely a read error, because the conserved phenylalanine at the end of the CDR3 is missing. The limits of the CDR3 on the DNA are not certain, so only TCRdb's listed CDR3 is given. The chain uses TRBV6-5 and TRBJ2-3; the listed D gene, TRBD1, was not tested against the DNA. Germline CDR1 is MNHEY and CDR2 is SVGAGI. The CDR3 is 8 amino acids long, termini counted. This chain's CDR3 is CARASGHN.

CDR3: CASSHGRGDWYTEAFF. CDR3 DNA sequence: TGCGCCAGCAGCCACGGGAGGGGGGATTGGTACACTGAAGCTTTCTTT. The rearrangement links TRBV4-1 to TRBJ1-1; maybe TRBD1 (6 bases). The length of the CDR3 is 16 residues. The V and J ends lost 3 bases and 3 bases respectively, with 17 bases between them. Germline lookup yields CDR1 MGHRA and CDR2 YSYEKL.

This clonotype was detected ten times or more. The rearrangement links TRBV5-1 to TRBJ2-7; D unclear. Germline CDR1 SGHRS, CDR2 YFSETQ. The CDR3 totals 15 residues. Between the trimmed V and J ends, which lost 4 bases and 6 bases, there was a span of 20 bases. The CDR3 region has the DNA TGCGCCAGCAGCCAAGTGGTAGGGTCGAAGAGCGAGCAGTACTTC. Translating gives CASSQVVGSKSEQYF.

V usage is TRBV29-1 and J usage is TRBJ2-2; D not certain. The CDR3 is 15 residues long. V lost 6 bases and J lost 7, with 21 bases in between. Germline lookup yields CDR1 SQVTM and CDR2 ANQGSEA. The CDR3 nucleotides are TGCAGCGTCGCCGGTCCAGGCTCCTTCGGCGGGGAGCTGTTTTTT. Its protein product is CSVAGPGSFGGELFF.

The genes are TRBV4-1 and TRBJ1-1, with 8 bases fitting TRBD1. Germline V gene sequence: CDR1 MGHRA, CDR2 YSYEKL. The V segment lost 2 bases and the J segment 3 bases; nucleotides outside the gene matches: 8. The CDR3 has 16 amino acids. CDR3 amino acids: CASSQQDRVRDTEAFF. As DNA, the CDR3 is TGCGCCAGCAGCCAACAGGACAGGGTACGTGACACTGAAGCTTTCTTT.

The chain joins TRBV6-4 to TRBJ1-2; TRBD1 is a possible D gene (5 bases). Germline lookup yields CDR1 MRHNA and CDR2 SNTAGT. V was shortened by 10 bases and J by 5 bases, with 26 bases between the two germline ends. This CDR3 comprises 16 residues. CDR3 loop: CATRRGERRVNYGYTF. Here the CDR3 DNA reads TGTGCCACCCGGCGGGGGGAGAGGAGGGTTAATTATGGCTACACCTTC.

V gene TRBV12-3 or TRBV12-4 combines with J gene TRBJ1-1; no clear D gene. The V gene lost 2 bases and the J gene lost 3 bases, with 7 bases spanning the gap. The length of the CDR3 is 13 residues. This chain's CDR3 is CASSLPPYTEAFF. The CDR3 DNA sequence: TGTGCCAGCAGTTTACCCCCCTACACTGAAGCTTTCTTT.

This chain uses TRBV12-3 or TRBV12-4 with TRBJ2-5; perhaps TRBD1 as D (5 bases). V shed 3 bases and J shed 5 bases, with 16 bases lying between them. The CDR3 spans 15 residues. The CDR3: CASSLTLLGAETQYF. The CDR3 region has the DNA TGTGCCAGCAGTTTGACCCTACTTGGGGCGGAGACCCAGTACTTC.

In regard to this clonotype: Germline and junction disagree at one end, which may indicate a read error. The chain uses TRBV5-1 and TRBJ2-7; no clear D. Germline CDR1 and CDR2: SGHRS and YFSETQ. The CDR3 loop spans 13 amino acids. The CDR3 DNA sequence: TGCGCCAACAGCCTGGCTCAGGACTACGAGCAGTACTTC. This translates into CANSLAQDYEQYF.

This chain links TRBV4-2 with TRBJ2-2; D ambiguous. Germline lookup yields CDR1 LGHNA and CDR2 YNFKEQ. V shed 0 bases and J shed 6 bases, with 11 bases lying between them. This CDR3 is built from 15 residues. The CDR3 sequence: CASSQDLAGPGELFF. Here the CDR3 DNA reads TGTGCCAGCAGCCAAGATCTTGCCGGCCCCGGGGAGCTGTTTTTT.

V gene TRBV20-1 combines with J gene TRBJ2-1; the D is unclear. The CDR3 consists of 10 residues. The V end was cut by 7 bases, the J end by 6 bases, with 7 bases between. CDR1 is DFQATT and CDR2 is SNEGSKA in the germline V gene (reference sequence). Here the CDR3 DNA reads TGCAGTGGTAACAGCAATGAGCAGTTCTTC. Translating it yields CSGNSNEQFF.

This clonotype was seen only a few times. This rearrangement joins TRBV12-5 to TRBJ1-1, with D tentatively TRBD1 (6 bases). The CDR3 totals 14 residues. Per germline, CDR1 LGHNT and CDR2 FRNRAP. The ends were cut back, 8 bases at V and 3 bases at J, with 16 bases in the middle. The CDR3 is CASRLRGGDTEAFF. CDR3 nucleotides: TGTGCTAGTCGCCTAAGAGGGGGGGACACTGAAGCTTTCTTT.

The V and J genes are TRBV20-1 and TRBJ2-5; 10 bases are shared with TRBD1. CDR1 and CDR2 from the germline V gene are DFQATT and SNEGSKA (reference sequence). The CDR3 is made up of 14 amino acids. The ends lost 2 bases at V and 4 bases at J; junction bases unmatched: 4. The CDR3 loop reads CSARPTGGRETQYF. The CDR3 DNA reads TGCAGTGCTAGACCGACAGGGGGCCGAGAGACCCAGTACTTC.

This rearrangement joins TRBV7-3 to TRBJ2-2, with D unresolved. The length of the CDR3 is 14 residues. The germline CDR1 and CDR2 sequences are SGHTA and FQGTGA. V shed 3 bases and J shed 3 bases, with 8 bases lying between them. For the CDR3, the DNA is TGTGCCAGCAGCTTTTCACGAGACACCGGGGAGCTGTTTTTT. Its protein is CASSFSRDTGELFF.

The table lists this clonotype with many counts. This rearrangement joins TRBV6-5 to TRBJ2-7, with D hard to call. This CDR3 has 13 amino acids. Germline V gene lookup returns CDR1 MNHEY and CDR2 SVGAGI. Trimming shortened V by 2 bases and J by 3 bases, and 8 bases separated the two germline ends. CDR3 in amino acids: CASSYEADYEQYF. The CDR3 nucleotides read TGTGCCAGCAGTTACGAGGCAGACTACGAGCAGTACTTC.

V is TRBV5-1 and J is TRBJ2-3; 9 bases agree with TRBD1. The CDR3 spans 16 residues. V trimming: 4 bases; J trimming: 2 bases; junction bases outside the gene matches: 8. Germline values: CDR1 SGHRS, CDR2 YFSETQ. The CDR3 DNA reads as TGCGCCAGCAGCCAACGGAGGACAGGGGACACAGATACGCAGTATTTT. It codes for CASSQRRTGDTDTQYF.

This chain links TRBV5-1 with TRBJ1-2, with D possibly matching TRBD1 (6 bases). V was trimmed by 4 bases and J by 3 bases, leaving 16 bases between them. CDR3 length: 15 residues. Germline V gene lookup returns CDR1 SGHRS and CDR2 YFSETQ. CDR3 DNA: TGCGCCAGCAGCCCTGGACAGCGACTTCACTATGGCTACACCTTC. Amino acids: CASSPGQRLHYGYTF.

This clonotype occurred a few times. The CDR3: CASSEDLGPSGANVLTF. The CDR3 DNA sequence: TGTGCCAGCAGCGAGGACCTGGGTCCCTCTGGGGCCAACGTCCTGACTTTC. V usage is TRBV9 and J usage is TRBJ2-6; D call uncertain. V lost 3 bases and J lost 0, with 13 bases in between. The CDR3 loop spans 17 amino acids. Germline loops: CDR1 SGDLS, CDR2 YYNGEE.

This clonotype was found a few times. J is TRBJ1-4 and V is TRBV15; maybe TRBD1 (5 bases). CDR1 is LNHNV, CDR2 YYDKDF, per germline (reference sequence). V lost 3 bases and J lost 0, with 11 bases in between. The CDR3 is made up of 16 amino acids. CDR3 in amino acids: CATSSGVTATNEKLFF. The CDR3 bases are TGTGCCACCAGCAGCGGGGTGACAGCAACTAATGAAAAACTGTTTTTT.

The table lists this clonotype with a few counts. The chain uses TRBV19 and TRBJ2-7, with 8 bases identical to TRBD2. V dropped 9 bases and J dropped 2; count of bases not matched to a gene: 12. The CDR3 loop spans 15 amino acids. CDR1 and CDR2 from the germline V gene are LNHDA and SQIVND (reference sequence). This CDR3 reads CASRTRDSGAYEQYF. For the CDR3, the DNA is TGTGCCAGCAGAACAAGGGATAGCGGGGCCTACGAGCAGTACTTC.

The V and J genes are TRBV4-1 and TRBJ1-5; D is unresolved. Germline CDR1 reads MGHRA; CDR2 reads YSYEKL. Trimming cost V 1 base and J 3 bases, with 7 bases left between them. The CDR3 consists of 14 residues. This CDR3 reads CASSQVQLNQPQHF. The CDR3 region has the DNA TGCGCCAGCAGCCAAGTCCAGCTCAATCAGCCCCAGCATTTT.